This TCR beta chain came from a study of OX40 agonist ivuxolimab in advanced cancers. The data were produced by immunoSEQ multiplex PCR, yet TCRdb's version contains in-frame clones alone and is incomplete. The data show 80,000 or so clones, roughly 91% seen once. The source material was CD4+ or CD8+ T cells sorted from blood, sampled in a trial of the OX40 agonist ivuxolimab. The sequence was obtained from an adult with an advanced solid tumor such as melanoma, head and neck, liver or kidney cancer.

The CDR3 region is CASREGQVPGNTIYF. The CDR3 DNA sequence: TGTGCCAGCAGGGAGGGACAGGTACCTGGAAACACCATATATTTT. The chain links TRBV6-5 to TRBJ1-3; the match to TRBD1 covers 8 bases. J was trimmed by 2 bases and V by 6 bases; bases with no gene match: 6. This CDR3 spans 15 amino acids. Per germline, CDR1 MNHEY and CDR2 SVGAGI.